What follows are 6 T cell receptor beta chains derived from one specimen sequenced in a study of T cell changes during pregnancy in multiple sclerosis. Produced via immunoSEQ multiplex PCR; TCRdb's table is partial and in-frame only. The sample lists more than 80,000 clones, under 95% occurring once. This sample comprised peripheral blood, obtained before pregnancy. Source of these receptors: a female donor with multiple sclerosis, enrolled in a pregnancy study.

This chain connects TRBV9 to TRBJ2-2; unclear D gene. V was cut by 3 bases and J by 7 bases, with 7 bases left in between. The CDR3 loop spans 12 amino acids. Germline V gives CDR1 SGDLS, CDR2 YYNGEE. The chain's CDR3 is CASSESIGELFF. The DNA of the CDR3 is TGTGCCAGCAGCGAGAGCATCGGGGAGCTGTTTTTT. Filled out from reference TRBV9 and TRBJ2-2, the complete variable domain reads DSGVTQTPKHLITATGQRVTLRCSPRSGDLSVYWYQQSLDQGLQFLIQYYNGEERAKGNILERFSAQQFPDLHSELNLSSLELGDSALYFCASSESIGELFFGEGSRLTVL.

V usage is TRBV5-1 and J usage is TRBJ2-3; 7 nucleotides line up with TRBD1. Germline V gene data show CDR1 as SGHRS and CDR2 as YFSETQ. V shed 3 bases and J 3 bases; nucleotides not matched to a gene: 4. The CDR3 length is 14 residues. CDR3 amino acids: CASSSGQETDTQYF. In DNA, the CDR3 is TGCGCCAGCAGCTCCGGACAGGAAACAGATACGCAGTATTTT.

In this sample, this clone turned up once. DNA of the CDR3: TGTGCCAGCAGCTTAGGGACAGGGAAGAATGGCTACACCTTC. This codes for CASSLGTGKNGYTF. The rearrangement joins TRBV5-5 to TRBJ1-2, with 9 bases that match TRBD1. This CDR3 region has 14 residues. Trimming removed 2 bases from V and 6 bases from J; junction bases left unmatched: 5. Germline V gene lookup returns CDR1 SGHKS and CDR2 YYEKEE (reference sequence).

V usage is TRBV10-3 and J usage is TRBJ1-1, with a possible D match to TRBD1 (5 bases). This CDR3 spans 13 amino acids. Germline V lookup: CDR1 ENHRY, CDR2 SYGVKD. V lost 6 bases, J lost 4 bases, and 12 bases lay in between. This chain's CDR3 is CAISQGAGTEAFF. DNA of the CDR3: TGTGCCATCAGCCAGGGTGCAGGCACTGAAGCTTTCTTT.

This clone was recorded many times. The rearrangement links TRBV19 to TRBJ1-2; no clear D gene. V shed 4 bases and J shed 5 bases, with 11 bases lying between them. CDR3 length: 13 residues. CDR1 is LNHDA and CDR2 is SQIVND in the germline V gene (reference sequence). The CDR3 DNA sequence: TGTGCCAGTAGTAGTGGTGAGATATATGGCTACACCTTC. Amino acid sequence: CASSSGEIYGYTF.

Here the CDR3 reads CASSPPRGLSTEAFF. The CDR3 DNA is TGTGCCAGCAGTCCCCCGAGGGGGCTGAGTACTGAAGCTTTCTTT. The genes are TRBV6-5 and TRBJ1-1; TRBD1 aligns across 7 bases. The CDR3 loop spans 15 amino acids. The ends lost 5 bases at V and 5 bases at J; junction bases unmatched: 11. CDR1 MNHEY and CDR2 SVGAGI come from the germline V gene.